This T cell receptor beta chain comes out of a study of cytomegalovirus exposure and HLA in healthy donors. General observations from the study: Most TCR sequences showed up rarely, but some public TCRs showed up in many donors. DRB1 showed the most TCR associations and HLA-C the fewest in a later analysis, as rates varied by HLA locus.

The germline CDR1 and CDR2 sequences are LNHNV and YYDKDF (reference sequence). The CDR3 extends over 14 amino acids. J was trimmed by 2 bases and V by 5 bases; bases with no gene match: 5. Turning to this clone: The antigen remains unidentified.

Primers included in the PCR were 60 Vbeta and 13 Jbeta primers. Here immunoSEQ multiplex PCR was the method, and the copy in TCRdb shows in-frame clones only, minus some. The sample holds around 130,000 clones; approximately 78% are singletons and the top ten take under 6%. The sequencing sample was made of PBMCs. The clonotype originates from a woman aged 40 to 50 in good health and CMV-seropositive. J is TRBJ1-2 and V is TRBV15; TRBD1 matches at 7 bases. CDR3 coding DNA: TGTGCCACCAGCGGAGGGGGCACCAACTATGGCTACACCTTC. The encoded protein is CATSGGGTNYGYTF.